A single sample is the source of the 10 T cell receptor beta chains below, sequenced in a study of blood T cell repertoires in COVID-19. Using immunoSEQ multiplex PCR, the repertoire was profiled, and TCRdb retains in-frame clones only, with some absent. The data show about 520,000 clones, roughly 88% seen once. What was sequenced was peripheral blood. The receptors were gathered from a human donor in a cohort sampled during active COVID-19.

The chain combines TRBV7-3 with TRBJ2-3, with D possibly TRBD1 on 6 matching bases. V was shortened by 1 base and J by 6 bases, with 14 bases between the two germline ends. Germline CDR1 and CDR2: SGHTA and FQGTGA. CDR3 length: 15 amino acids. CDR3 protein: CASSLRPDQGDTQYF. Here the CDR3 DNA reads TGTGCCAGCAGCTTAAGGCCCGACCAGGGGGATACGCAGTATTTT.

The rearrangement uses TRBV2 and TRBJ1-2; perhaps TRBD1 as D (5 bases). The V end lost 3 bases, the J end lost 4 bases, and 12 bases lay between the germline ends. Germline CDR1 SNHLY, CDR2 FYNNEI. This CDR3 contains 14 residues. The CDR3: CASSDEGGAYGYTF. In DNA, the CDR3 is TGTGCCAGCAGTGATGAGGGAGGGGCCTATGGCTACACCTTC.

The CDR3 bases are TGCGCCAGCAGCTTGTCCTCTAATTCCTACGAGCAGTACTTC. This gives the protein CASSLSSNSYEQYF. V gene TRBV5-1 combines with J gene TRBJ2-7; D is uncertain. V shed 1 base and J shed 1 base, with 9 bases lying between them. CDR1 SGHRS and CDR2 YFSETQ come from the germline V gene. This CDR3 is built from 14 residues.

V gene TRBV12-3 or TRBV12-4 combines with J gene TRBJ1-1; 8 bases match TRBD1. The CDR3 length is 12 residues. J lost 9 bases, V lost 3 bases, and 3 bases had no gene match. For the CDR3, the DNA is TGTGCCAGCAGTTTTCCCAGGGGGCAAGCTTTCTTT. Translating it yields CASSFPRGQAFF.

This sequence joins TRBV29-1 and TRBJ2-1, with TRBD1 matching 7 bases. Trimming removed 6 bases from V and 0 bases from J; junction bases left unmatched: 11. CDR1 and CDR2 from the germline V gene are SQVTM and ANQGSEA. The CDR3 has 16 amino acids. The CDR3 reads CSVTVDGDSSYNEQFF. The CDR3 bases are TGCAGCGTCACCGTGGACGGGGACAGCTCCTACAATGAGCAGTTCTTC.

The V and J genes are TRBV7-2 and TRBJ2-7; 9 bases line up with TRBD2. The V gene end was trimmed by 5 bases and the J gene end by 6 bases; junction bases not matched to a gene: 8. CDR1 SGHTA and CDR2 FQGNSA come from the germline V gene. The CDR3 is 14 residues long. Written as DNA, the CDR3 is TGTGCCAGCAGCCCTAGCGGGATCGGGGGCGAGCAGTACTTC. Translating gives CASSPSGIGGEQYF.

The CDR3, as DNA: TGTGCCAGTAGGAAACAGGGGATCCCCGTTTACGAGCAGTACTTC. This codes for CASRKQGIPVYEQYF. The chain combines TRBV19 with TRBJ2-7; TRBD1 agrees at 7 bases. Trimming cost V 6 bases and J 4 bases; bases outside gene matches: 12. CDR3 length: 15 residues. The V gene's germline CDR1 is LNHDA and CDR2 SQIVND (reference sequence).

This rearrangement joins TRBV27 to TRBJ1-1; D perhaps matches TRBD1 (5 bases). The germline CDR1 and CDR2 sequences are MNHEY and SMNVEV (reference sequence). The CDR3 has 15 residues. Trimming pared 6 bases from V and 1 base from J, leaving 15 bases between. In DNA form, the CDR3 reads TGTGCCAGCAGACTAGCCGGGGCCCAGAACACTGAAGCTTTCTTT. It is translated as CASRLAGAQNTEAFF.

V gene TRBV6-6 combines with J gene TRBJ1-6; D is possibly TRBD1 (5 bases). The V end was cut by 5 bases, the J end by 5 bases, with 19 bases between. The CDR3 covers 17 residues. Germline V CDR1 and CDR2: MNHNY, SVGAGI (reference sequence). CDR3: CASSLRQTRNNNSPLHF. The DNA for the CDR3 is TGTGCCAGCAGTCTACGACAGACGCGGAACAATAATTCACCCCTCCACTTT.

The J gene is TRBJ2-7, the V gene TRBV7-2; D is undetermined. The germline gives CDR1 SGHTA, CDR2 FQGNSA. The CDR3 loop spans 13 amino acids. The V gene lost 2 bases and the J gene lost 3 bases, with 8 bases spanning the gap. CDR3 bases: TGTGCCAGCAGCTTAAGCAGGAACTACGAGCAGTACTTC. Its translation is CASSLSRNYEQYF.